This TCR beta chain was profiled in a study of regulatory T cells in long-lasting Graves disease. Study overall: Antithyroid drug exposure in newly diagnosed Graves' patients had lasted under 3 months.

Library construction for TCR beta used iRepertoire HTBI primers and Arm-PCR of CDR3 regions. In the authors' workflow: The samples included around 64 TRBV and more than 12 TRBJ segments. TCRdb reanalysed the multiplex PCR reads using MiXCR and keeps one entry per CDR3 protein. For this entry, the V and J calls and clone size follow TCRdb and not the study's own pipeline. This table has about 320,000 distinct CDR3 sequences, over 15% appearing once. The CDR3 totals 16 residues. Germline lookup yields CDR1 LGHNT and CDR2 FRNRAP. The V end lost 1 base, the J end lost 5 bases, and 15 bases lay between the germline ends. Study results and caveats: A greater number of public clonotypes (fewer than 3,000) was shared by persistent patients than by new patients (about 880).

This clonotype has at least ten counts. Its antigen is undetermined. The time point: newly diagnosed GD, antithyroid drugs for less than 3 months. The TCR library was made from RNA that had been extracted from PBMCs in TRIzol. An endocrinology department located in Xi'an, China, was where the patients came from. This receptor was taken from a female donor with Graves disease. V is TRBV12-5 and J is TRBJ2-1; D is possibly TRBD1 or TRBD2 (5 bases each). The sample in question was peripheral blood mononuclear cells (PBMCs), obtained at new diagnosis, from a patient treated with antithyroid drugs. CDR3: CASGLDRRGADNEQFF. The CDR3 DNA reads TGTGCTAGTGGTTTGGACAGGAGAGGGGCCGACAATGAGCAGTTCTTC.